Only a few counts were recorded for the clone carrying this T cell receptor beta chain. The sample comes from a study of blood T cell repertoires in COVID-19. The wider study: Specimens from acute and convalescent COVID-19 originated in the United States, Italy and Spain. PBMCs, B-cell-depleted T cells, or T cells provided the cDNA or gDNA that made up the material.

Original processing notes: Amplification of reference gene primers provided the estimated nucleated cell counts. TCRdb's table, derived via immunoSEQ multiplex PCR, lists solely in-frame clones and lacks some. V and J calls plus clone size are reproduced from that table; the DNA served to infer D and trimming. This sample has tens of thousands of clones, with about 76% found just once. This TCR came from a human donor in a cohort sampled during active COVID-19. Sequenced: peripheral blood.

The CDR3 sequence is CASRSEKETQYF. Here the CDR3 DNA reads TGTGCCAGCAGGTCGGAGAAGGAGACCCAGTACTTC. This chain joins TRBV2 and TRBJ2-5; D is ambiguous. The germline gives CDR1 SNHLY, CDR2 FYNNEI. The V gene lost 6 bases and the J gene lost 5 bases, with 10 bases spanning the gap. The CDR3 consists of 12 residues. Full variable domain (missing parts from reference TRBV2 and TRBJ2-5): EPEVTQTPSHQVTQMGQEVILRCVPISNHLYFYWYRQILGQKVEFLVSFYNNEISEKSEIFDDQFSVERPDGSNFTLKIRSTKLEDSAMYFCASRSEKETQYFGPGTRLLVL.